The source of this T cell receptor beta chain is a study of blood T cells in healthy people across ages. For the study at large: Template switching caught about one barcoded beta molecule for each two T cells.

V was shortened by 4 bases and J by 7 bases, with 14 bases between the two germline ends. This CDR3 is 14 amino acids long. This clonotype was counted ten times or more. Its target is not known. Study-wide findings and caveats: Both naive CD4+ cell counts and diversity were greater in long-lived donors than in aged donors. PBMCs went unsorted, and a conclusive naive versus antigen-experienced comparison was therefore prevented. Higher naive T cell percentage went strongly together with higher TCR beta diversity.

Through a sample-barcoded 5' primer and a J-beta primer mix, a second PCR was run for about 6 to 11 cycles. TCRdb re-called the 5' RACE reads with MiXCR, one entry per CDR3 protein. The table lists 1,800,000 or so distinct CDR3 sequences, roughly two fifths of them singletons. The sample consisted of blood. This sequence joins TRBV12-3 or TRBV12-4 and TRBJ2-1; D is perhaps TRBD2 (7 bases). The sequence derives from a human donor in good health. The CDR3 DNA sequence: TGTGCCAGCAGTTCTGGCGGGGGCTGGAATGAGCAGTTCTTC. Protein: CASSSGGGWNEQFF.